One sample yielded the 18 T cell receptor beta chains listed below, sequenced in a study of control samples from healthy donors and cancer patients. Assay used: immunoSEQ multiplex PCR; TCRdb lists only in-frame clones, some missing. Seen here are around 150,000 clones, roughly 94% observed once, and the top ten hold 14%. The source material was PBMCs. Source of these receptors: a man aged 60 to 69 with colorectal cancer.

The chain is built from TRBV4-2 and TRBJ2-4; D gene unclear. Germline V gives CDR1 LGHNA, CDR2 YNFKEQ. V shed 5 bases and J shed 0 bases, with 11 bases lying between them. The CDR3 has 15 residues. The CDR3, as DNA: TGTGCCAGCAGCGGGCTGGGTTTAGCCAAAAACATTCAGTACTTC. This encodes CASSGLGLAKNIQYF.

CDR3 nucleotides: TGTGCCAGCAGTTACGCGGGGGCCTCCTACGAGCAGTACTTC. This sequence encodes CASSYAGASYEQYF. V is TRBV6-2 or TRBV6-3 and J is TRBJ2-7, with D possibly TRBD2 on 7 matching bases. Germline V gene data show CDR1 as MNHEY and CDR2 as SVGEGT. V was shortened by 2 bases and J by 0 bases, with 8 bases between the two germline ends. This CDR3 is 14 amino acids long.

V gene TRBV29-1 combines with J gene TRBJ1-1; TRBD1 agrees at 7 bases. Germline CDR1 reads SQVTM; CDR2 reads ANQGSEA. Trimming cost V 6 bases and J 4 bases; bases outside gene matches: 8. CDR3 size: 13 residues. The CDR3 loop reads CSVEMTGSTEAFF. CDR3 coding DNA: TGCAGCGTAGAAATGACAGGGAGCACTGAAGCTTTCTTT.

V is TRBV19 and J is TRBJ1-1; 9 positions match TRBD1. Germline V lookup: CDR1 LNHDA, CDR2 SQIVND (reference sequence). The CDR3 totals 15 residues. V lost 9 bases and J lost 0; bases outside the gene matches: 8. CDR3 nucleotides: TGTGCCAGCATGGGACAGGGATCCTTGAACACTGAAGCTTTCTTT. It translates to CASMGQGSLNTEAFF.

V gene TRBV19 combines with J gene TRBJ1-2; D remains ambiguous. This CDR3 is 12 amino acids long. Trimming shortened V by 5 bases and J by 8 bases, and 12 bases separated the two germline ends. From germline, CDR1 is LNHDA and CDR2 SQIVND (reference sequence). As DNA, the CDR3 is TGTGCCAGTAGTCCCCCGGAGAGCGGCTACACCTTC. Translation gives CASSPPESGYTF.

V is TRBV2 and J is TRBJ2-3; TRBD2 matches 10 bases. CDR3 size: 14 residues. V gave up 5 bases and J gave up 4 bases; unmatched junction bases: 3. Germline V gives CDR1 SNHLY, CDR2 FYNNEI. CDR3 DNA sequence: TGTGCCAGCAGTAGCGGGGGGGGCGCAGATACGCAGTATTTT. This sequence encodes CASSSGGGADTQYF.

The chain employs TRBV2 and TRBJ2-7; D not certain. V was trimmed by 4 bases and J by 2 bases, leaving 9 bases between them. The germline gives CDR1 SNHLY, CDR2 FYNNEI. This CDR3 has 13 amino acids. The CDR3 loop reads CASSVVRAYEQYF. The DNA for the CDR3 is TGTGCCAGCAGTGTAGTCAGAGCCTACGAGCAGTACTTC.

In this sample, this clone turned up once. V gene TRBV3-1 (or the pseudogene TRBV3-2) combines with J gene TRBJ2-2; D not resolved. V dropped 1 base and J dropped 7 bases, with 7 bases sitting between them. CDR1 is LGHDT, CDR2 YNNKEL, per germline (reference sequence). The CDR3 length is 13 residues. The CDR3 sequence: CASSQGGYGELFF. CDR3 sequence (DNA): TGTGCCAGCAGCCAAGGGGGATACGGGGAGCTGTTTTTT.

V usage is TRBV4-1 and J usage is TRBJ1-4; a possible D gene is TRBD1 (5 bases). This CDR3 has 16 residues. V lost 0 bases to trimming and J lost 8 bases, with 16 bases between them. Germline V gene lookup returns CDR1 MGHRA and CDR2 YSYEKL. The CDR3 here is CASSQENGGRGEKLFF. The CDR3 DNA sequence: TGCGCCAGCAGCCAAGAAAATGGAGGGAGGGGCGAAAAACTGTTTTTT.

The chain couples TRBV19 to TRBJ2-1, with a tentative D call TRBD1 (6 bases). CDR1 LNHDA and CDR2 SQIVND come from the germline V gene (reference sequence). V was trimmed by 3 bases and J by 4 bases, leaving 7 bases between them. The CDR3 is 13 amino acids. For the CDR3, the DNA is TGTGCCAGTAGTATCGACAGGTACAATGAGCAGTTCTTC. As protein: CASSIDRYNEQFF.

This chain uses TRBV2 with TRBJ1-5, with 8 bases that match TRBD1. This CDR3 contains 14 residues. Germline V lookup: CDR1 SNHLY, CDR2 FYNNEI. Trimming at V came to 6 bases and at J to 6 bases, leaving 7 bases not matched to a gene. CDR3 coding DNA: TGTGCCAGCAGCTCCGGACAGGGAACTCAGCCCCAGCATTTT. This gives the protein CASSSGQGTQPQHF.

CDR3 protein: CASSVTSTETQYF. DNA of the CDR3: TGTGCCAGCAGCGTGACTAGCACGGAGACCCAGTACTTC. The V gene is TRBV7-2, the J gene TRBJ2-5; 7 bases are shared with TRBD2. J gave up 5 bases and V 5 bases, and 5 bases lay outside the gene matches. Germline V CDR1 and CDR2: SGHTA, FQGNSA. The CDR3 runs to 13 residues.

As regards this clone: Sequence at one end of the junction differs from germline and may be a read error. In DNA form, the CDR3 reads TGCGCCAGCCGGTCACGGAAGAACACTGAAGCTTTCTTT. It encodes CASRSRKNTEAFF. The V call is TRBV6-6, the J call TRBJ1-1; D gene uncertain. The germline V gene has CDR1 MNHNY and CDR2 SVGAGI (reference sequence). This CDR3 spans 13 amino acids.

In its sample, this clone was seen once. This sequence joins TRBV9 and TRBJ1-2, with D possibly being TRBD1 (5 bases). Trimming left V 0 bases short and J 7 bases short, with 13 bases between. Germline V CDR1 and CDR2: SGDLS, YYNGEE. This CDR3 spans 14 amino acids. The CDR3 region has the DNA TGTGCCAGCAGCGTAGGACAGCCTCGCGGTGGCTACACCTTC. It is translated as CASSVGQPRGGYTF.

CDR3 amino acids: CASSLGPAGRGTEAFF. As DNA, the CDR3 is TGTGCCAGCAGCTTAGGCCCTGCAGGTCGTGGCACTGAAGCTTTCTTT. The gene calls are TRBV7-9 and TRBJ1-1, with unresolved D. V was trimmed by 1 base and J by 4 bases, leaving 16 bases between them. The CDR3 runs 16 residues. CDR1 and CDR2 (germline): SEHNR, FQNEAQ (reference sequence).

V is TRBV10-2 and J is TRBJ1-2; D is unclear. CDR1 and CDR2 (germline): WSHSY, SAAADI. Trimming took 8 bases from V and 5 from J, leaving 3 bases between them. This CDR3 region has 9 residues. The CDR3 nucleotides read TGCGCCAGCCTGTATGGCTACACCTTC. This encodes CASLYGYTF.

V usage is TRBV25-1 and J usage is TRBJ1-5; the D gene is possibly TRBD1 (6 bases). This CDR3 region has 15 residues. Between the trimmed V and J ends, which lost 1 base and 4 bases, there was a span of 11 bases. CDR1 and CDR2 (germline): MGHDK, SYGVNS. CDR3 loop: CASSEFSTGNQPQHF. CDR3 DNA: TGTGCCAGCAGTGAATTCAGCACAGGGAATCAGCCCCAGCATTTT.

The rearrangement uses TRBV7-9 and TRBJ2-7; 9 bases agree with TRBD1. Germline loops: CDR1 SEHNR, CDR2 FQNEAQ (reference sequence). V lost 5 bases to trimming and J lost 2 bases; unmatched junction nucleotides: 4. The CDR3 is made up of 14 amino acids. This CDR3 is CASSVRDRAYEQYF. CDR3 DNA: TGTGCCAGCAGCGTCCGGGACAGGGCCTACGAGCAGTACTTC.